The T cell receptor (beta chain) under discussion was sequenced for a study of blood T cells in healthy people across ages. General study points: It was held that the diversity estimates obtained from one million T cells were underestimates.

A remark on this clonotype: Its target is unknown.

Together with a sample-barcoded 5' primer, a J-beta primer mix was included in a second PCR lasting roughly 6 to 12 cycles. One entry per CDR3 protein results from TCRdb running MiXCR on the 5' RACE reads. In the table there are more than 700,000 distinct CDR3 sequences, approximately 55% of which are singletons. The CDR3 sequence is 15 residues long. Germline values: CDR1 MDHEN, CDR2 SYDVKM. V was trimmed by 5 bases and J by 0 bases, leaving 8 bases between them. The chain has TRBV28 and TRBJ1-6, with a weak D call TRBD1 (6 bases). The sequence was collected from a man aged 80 or over in good health. Sequenced input: blood. CDR3 residues: CASSDRSSYNSPLHF. DNA of the CDR3: TGTGCCAGCAGTGACAGGAGCTCCTATAATTCACCCCTCCACTTT.